Following are 6 T cell receptor beta chains from one sample sequenced in a study of cytomegalovirus exposure and HLA in healthy donors. The PCR contained 60 Vbeta and 13 Jbeta primers. TCRdb's table, derived via immunoSEQ multiplex PCR, lists solely in-frame clones and lacks some. The sample contains about 200,000 clones, 70% to 80% of which appear only once. Source material: PBMCs. Every receptor here comes from a male donor in good health and CMV-seropositive.

This chain connects TRBV12-5 to TRBJ2-7; a possible D gene is TRBD2 (6 bases). In germline, CDR1 is LGHNT, CDR2 FRNRAP. The CDR3 consists of 14 residues. Trimming pared 3 bases from V and 6 bases from J, leaving 15 bases between. Here the CDR3 DNA reads TGTGCTAGTGGTTTCGTCTCTTGCGGGGCCGAGCAGTACTTC. Amino acid sequence: CASGFVSCGAEQYF.

The chain carries TRBV6-1 and TRBJ2-7; tentatively, D is TRBD2 (5 bases). The germline V and J ends were trimmed by 6 bases and 3 bases, with 9 bases remaining between them. CDR3 length: 12 amino acids. Germline values: CDR1 MNHNS, CDR2 SASEGT. CDR3 DNA sequence: TGTGCCAGCAGGGGAGAGATCTACGAGCAGTACTTC. The encoded protein is CASRGEIYEQYF.

The chain has TRBV29-1 and TRBJ2-2, with TRBD2 matching 10 bases. Germline assignment: CDR1 SQVTM and CDR2 ANQGSEA. This CDR3 contains 17 residues. The junction had 8 bases not matched to a gene; V was cut back by 0 bases and J by 4 bases. CDR3 nucleotide sequence: TGCAGCGTTGAAGACCGGAAAGCGGGGGGGCCCACCGGGGAGCTGTTTTTT. It yields the protein CSVEDRKAGGPTGELFF.

V and J are TRBV5-5 and TRBJ2-7, with 8 nucleotides matching TRBD2. CDR3 length: 14 residues. The V and J ends lost 5 bases and 3 bases, in that order; junction bases with no gene match: 7. The germline V gene has CDR1 SGHKS and CDR2 YYEKEE (reference sequence). The CDR3 DNA sequence: TGTGCCAGCAGTGGGAGCGGGAGCCACTACGAGCAGTACTTC. Protein: CASSGSGSHYEQYF.

This clone was seen a handful of times. The chain uses TRBV5-1 and TRBJ2-7, with 7 bases aligning to TRBD1. Germline trimming cut 0 bases from V and 6 bases from J; bases unmatched to any gene: 9. Germline V gene data show CDR1 as SGHRS and CDR2 as YFSETQ. The CDR3 contains 15 residues. Here the CDR3 DNA reads TGCGCCAGCAGCTTGGCCGGGTTAGGGGGCTCCGAGCAGTACTTC. This encodes CASSLAGLGGSEQYF.

The V gene is TRBV18, the J gene TRBJ1-5; D is unclear. Germline V gene lookup returns CDR1 KGHSH and CDR2 LQKENI. CDR3 size: 16 residues. V was pared by 3 bases and J by 2 bases, with 14 bases between. CDR3 amino acids: CASSPLDGDGNQPQHF. The CDR3 bases are TGTGCCAGCTCACCCCTCGACGGGGATGGCAATCAGCCCCAGCATTTT. Variable domain in full (rest from reference TRBV18 and TRBJ1-5): NAGVMQNPRHLVRRRGQEARLRCSPMKGHSHVYWYRQLPEEGLKFMVYLQKENIIDESGMPKERFSAEFPKEGPSILRIQQVVRGDSAAYFCASSPLDGDGNQPQHFGDGTRLSIL.